These 19 T cell receptor beta chains were all obtained from the same sample, sequenced in a study of blood T cell repertoires in COVID-19. Data came from immunoSEQ multiplex PCR; TCRdb stores just in-frame clones and leaves some out. The sample contains about 190,000 clones, more than 85% of which appear only once. Input material: peripheral blood. These receptors originate from a young man with acute or convalescent COVID-19.

The rearrangement links TRBV19 to TRBJ2-3; TRBD2 is a possible D gene (7 bases). V gave up 8 bases and J gave up 2 bases, with 20 bases separating them. The germline gives CDR1 LNHDA, CDR2 SQIVND (reference sequence). The CDR3 runs to 16 residues. The CDR3 here is CASSGGAGAVTDTQYF. DNA of the CDR3: TGTGCCAGTTCCGGAGGGGCGGGGGCAGTCACAGATACGCAGTATTTT.

This rearrangement joins TRBV5-1 to TRBJ1-1; D gene uncertain. CDR1 and CDR2 (germline): SGHRS, YFSETQ. CDR3 length: 16 residues. Trimming removed 4 bases at V and 0 bases at J, with 16 bases between. The CDR3 loop is CASSPGRAGVNTEAFF. CDR3 sequence (DNA): TGCGCCAGCAGCCCGGGGAGGGCCGGGGTGAACACTGAAGCTTTCTTT.

The chain joins TRBV6-5 to TRBJ1-3; 7 bases fit TRBD1. V lost 5 bases to trimming and J lost 4 bases; unmatched junction nucleotides: 5. CDR3 length: 14 amino acids. From germline, CDR1 is MNHEY and CDR2 SVGAGI. CDR3 loop: CASSQGGQGNTIYF. CDR3 bases: TGTGCCAGCAGTCAGGGGGGTCAGGGAAACACCATATATTTT.

The chain is built from TRBV6-5 and TRBJ2-1; TRBD1 matches 7 bases. The ends lost 6 bases at V and 4 bases at J; junction bases unmatched: 9. CDR3 size: 15 residues. CDR1 and CDR2 from the germline V gene are MNHEY and SVGAGI. The CDR3, as DNA: TGTGCCAGCAGACTGGGACAGAACACGTACAATGAGCAGTTCTTC. Amino acids: CASRLGQNTYNEQFF.

V is TRBV19 and J is TRBJ2-2; D perhaps matches TRBD1 (5 bases). The CDR3 totals 18 residues. Germline lookup yields CDR1 LNHDA and CDR2 SQIVND (reference sequence). V lost 0 bases and J 6 bases, leaving 20 bases between the germline ends. The CDR3 coding sequence is TGTGCCAGTAGTATAGAAAAGGGTGGCAGGGTTGGGGCCGGGGAGCTGTTTTTT. It codes for CASSIEKGGRVGAGELFF.

The chain uses TRBV5-1 and TRBJ2-1; 10 nucleotides agree with TRBD2. Germline V gene data show CDR1 as SGHRS and CDR2 as YFSETQ. The CDR3 consists of 15 residues. Trimming cost V 6 bases and J 10 bases; bases outside gene matches: 13. The CDR3 nucleotides read TGCGCCAGCAATGAGGGGACTAGCGTCGGTAGGGAGCAGTTCTTC. It yields the protein CASNEGTSVGREQFF. The full variable domain, its missing parts supplied by reference TRBV5-1 and TRBJ2-1, is KAGVTQTPRYLIKTRGQQVTLSCSPISGHRSVSWYQQTPGQGLQFLFEYFSETQRNKGNFPGRFSGRQFSNSRSEMNVSTLELGDSALYLCASNEGTSVGREQFFGPGTRLTVL.

The chain joins TRBV18 to TRBJ1-2; 9 nucleotides match TRBD1. Germline CDR1 KGHSH, CDR2 LQKENI. J was trimmed by 8 bases and V by 3 bases; bases with no gene match: 7. The CDR3 extends over 14 amino acids. Here the CDR3 reads CASSPGTGSEGYTF. The CDR3 bases are TGTGCCAGCTCACCCGGGACAGGGAGTGAGGGCTACACCTTC.

The chain employs TRBV23-1 and TRBJ2-1; 8 bases are shared with TRBD2. TRBV23-1 qualifies as an ORF whose function is uncertain. This CDR3 is 17 amino acids long. V shed 6 bases and J 3 bases; nucleotides not matched to a gene: 13. CDR3 in amino acids: CASRHCSGTRHYNEQFF. CDR3 coding DNA: TGCGCCAGCAGGCACTGTAGCGGGACTAGACACTACAATGAGCAGTTCTTC.

This sequence joins TRBV6-6 and TRBJ1-1, with D perhaps TRBD1 (6 bases). With 6 bases removed from V and 13 bases from J, the gap between germline ends came to 18 bases. Germline CDR1 is MNHNY and CDR2 is SVGAGI (reference sequence). CDR3 length: 12 residues. This CDR3 reads CASSGGRVQVFF. The CDR3 DNA is TGTGCCAGCAGCGGGGGGCGGGTGCAGGTTTTCTTT.

The chain recombines TRBV7-6 with TRBJ2-7; 11 nucleotides agree with TRBD1. Per germline, CDR1 SGHVS and CDR2 FNYEAQ. The length of the CDR3 is 18 residues. V shed 4 bases and J 2 bases; nucleotides not matched to a gene: 13. The CDR3 here is CASSSWTGGSQLAYEQYF. The CDR3 DNA reads TGTGCCAGCAGCTCATGGACAGGGGGCTCTCAGTTGGCCTACGAGCAGTACTTC.

The J gene is TRBJ2-5, the V gene TRBV9; TRBD2 might be the D (6 bases). The germline V gene has CDR1 SGDLS and CDR2 YYNGEE. V dropped 3 bases and J dropped 7 bases, with 13 bases sitting between them. The length of the CDR3 is 13 residues. This chain's CDR3 is CASSGGGQGTQYF. The DNA of the CDR3 is TGTGCCAGCAGCGGAGGAGGGCAGGGGACCCAGTACTTC.

This chain uses TRBV19 with TRBJ2-1, with 8 bases matching TRBD2. With 7 bases clipped from V and 0 bases from J, the junction kept 2 bases outside the gene matches. There are 14 residues in the CDR3. Germline assignment: CDR1 LNHDA and CDR2 SQIVND (reference sequence). CDR3 region: CASKSGSSYNEQFF. DNA of the CDR3: TGTGCCAGTAAGAGCGGGAGCTCCTACAATGAGCAGTTCTTC. Together with reference TRBV19 and TRBJ2-1, the CDR3 gives the full variable domain: DGGITQSPKYLFRKEGQNVTLSCEQNLNHDAMYWYRQDPGQGLRLIYYSQIVNDFQKGDIAEGYSVSREKKESFPLTVTSAQKNPTAFYLCASKSGSSYNEQFFGPGTRLTVL.

The chain uses TRBV28 and TRBJ2-3; no definite D call. Trimming took off 8 bases at V and 1 base at J, with 10 bases between the two ends. Germline V gives CDR1 MDHEN, CDR2 SYDVKM. The CDR3 spans 13 residues. The CDR3 loop is CASVRQGTDTQYF. CDR3 sequence (DNA): TGTGCCAGCGTGCGCCAGGGCACAGATACGCAGTATTTT.

The chain joins TRBV5-1 to TRBJ2-7; 10 positions agree with TRBD2. The length of the CDR3 is 16 residues. With V trimmed by 7 bases and J by 6 bases, 16 bases remained unmatched. Germline CDR1 reads SGHRS; CDR2 reads YFSETQ. CDR3 nucleotide sequence: TGCGCCAGCCGCCACGGCAGACTAGCGGGCCGAGGCGAGCAGTACTTC. Translating it yields CASRHGRLAGRGEQYF.

The chain is built from TRBV3-1 (or the pseudogene TRBV3-2) and TRBJ2-1; no clear D. V lost 1 base and J lost 2, with 12 bases in between. Germline values: CDR1 LGHDT, CDR2 YNNKEL (reference sequence). This CDR3 is 16 amino acids long. DNA for the CDR3: TGTGCCAGCAGCCAAGGTTGGCAGGCCCCCTACAATGAGCAGTTCTTC. Its protein product is CASSQGWQAPYNEQFF.

This chain uses TRBV27 with TRBJ2-3; 10 nucleotides agree with TRBD2. The CDR3 has 14 residues. The V segment lost 7 bases and the J segment 5 bases; nucleotides outside the gene matches: 6. CDR1 is MNHEY, CDR2 SMNVEV, per germline (reference sequence). CDR3 protein: CASTKREGRDTQYF. The CDR3 DNA sequence: TGTGCCAGCACTAAGCGGGAGGGCAGAGATACGCAGTATTTT.

This chain joins TRBV28 and TRBJ1-5; D remains unclear. The length of the CDR3 is 15 residues. V lost 0 bases and J 3 bases, leaving 9 bases between the germline ends. The V gene's germline CDR1 is MDHEN and CDR2 SYDVKM. This CDR3 is CASSLWSGNNQPQHF. The CDR3 DNA reads as TGTGCCAGCAGTTTATGGTCCGGGAACAATCAGCCCCAGCATTTT.

The V call is TRBV6-5, the J call TRBJ2-7, with a possible D match to TRBD1 (6 bases). The CDR3 loop spans 14 amino acids. The V and J ends lost 5 bases and 2 bases respectively, with 13 bases between them. The germline V gene encodes CDR1 MNHEY and CDR2 SVGAGI. CDR3 residues: CASSTWTATYEQYF. CDR3 nucleotide sequence: TGTGCCAGCAGTACTTGGACAGCTACCTACGAGCAGTACTTC.

The J gene is TRBJ2-7, the V gene TRBV4-1, with 8 nucleotides matching TRBD2. Losses at the gene ends were 0 bases for V and 7 bases for J; bases not matched to a gene: 17. The CDR3 runs 18 residues. The germline V gene has CDR1 MGHRA and CDR2 YSYEKL. Written as DNA, the CDR3 is TGCGCCAGCAGCCAAGATCCCGGTTGGCTAGCGGGTGCCCAGGAGCAGTACTTC. Translating it yields CASSQDPGWLAGAQEQYF.